The entry below gives a single TCR beta chain sequence along with its context. This sample stems from a study of blood T cell repertoires in COVID-19. In the original processing: For nucleated cells, counts were estimated from reference gene primer amplification. Clones were read by immunoSEQ multiplex PCR, and TCRdb kept only the in-frame ones, dropping some. The V and J calls and the clone size are those of that table, but D and trimming were determined from the DNA. The sample lists hundreds of thousands of clones, approximately 86% occurring once. Germline V gene sequence: CDR1 SGHTS, CDR2 YDEGEE. The CDR3 spans 16 residues. V was trimmed by 4 bases and J by 0 bases, leaving 16 bases between them. Researchers sorted participants into cohorts using their self-reported clinical history.

This clonotype was sampled from a woman younger than 30 who had recovered from COVID-19. The genes are TRBV5-8 and TRBJ1-2; no clear D. Input material: PBMCs or T cells enriched from blood (not recorded which). In DNA form, the CDR3 reads TGTGCCAGCAGCATACTCCACGCCATAGCTAACTATGGCTACACCTTC. This gives the protein CASSILHAIANYGYTF.